This T cell receptor (beta chain) is drawn from a study of shared clonotypes between healthy human individuals. Study-wide background: Every donor yielded three CD4 naive, three CD4 memory, two CD8 naive and one CD8 memory plate.

In the case of this clone: The antigen remains unidentified.

Participating donors were healthy, HIV-negative adults free of recent acute infections or vaccinations. A split of CD4+ cells into CD45RA+ naive and CD45RA-negative memory subsets was performed. Losses at the gene ends were 5 bases for V and 5 bases for J; bases not matched to a gene: 8. The CDR3 contains 15 residues. Germline values: CDR1 MGHRA, CDR2 YSYEKL. Profiling relied on immunoSEQ multiplex PCR, and the TCRdb table lists in-frame clones only, not all of them. The top ten clones hold around 0.47% of a sample with roughly 1.5 million clones, approximately 98% of them seen once. Study-level findings and limits: Although depth was large, rarefaction showed that sequencing of the sorted subsets was incomplete.

Sequencing input: naive CD4+ T cells sorted from blood. Subset denoted: CD45RA+ positively selected. The TCR was taken from a man aged 25-40 years in good health. The chain joins TRBV4-1 to TRBJ2-2; 7 positions match TRBD2. CDR3 protein: CASSITGTKTGELFF. As DNA, the CDR3 is TGCGCCAGCAGCATTACCGGGACTAAAACCGGGGAGCTGTTTTTT.